The 30 T cell receptor beta chains listed next were all sequenced from one sample in a study of OX40 agonist ivuxolimab in advanced cancers. Profiling relied on immunoSEQ multiplex PCR, and the TCRdb table lists in-frame clones only, not all of them. This sample carries tens of thousands of clones, 90% to 95% of them seen once, and the ten largest clones take 18%. Sample: CD4+ or CD8+ T cells sorted from blood, taken in a trial of the OX40 agonist ivuxolimab. These receptors all come from an adult with an advanced solid tumor such as melanoma, head and neck, liver or kidney cancer.

This chain joins TRBV21-1 and TRBJ1-4; the table's D call, TRBD1, has no DNA check behind it. TRBV21-1 is an annotated pseudogene. The CDR3 sequence is 21 residues long. CDR3 region: CASSKVPWTGGAWATNEKLFF. CDR3 DNA: TGTGCCAGCAGCAAAGTTCCCTGGACAGGGGGCGCTTGGGCAACTAATGAAAAACTGTTTTTT.

The J gene is TRBJ2-7, the V gene TRBV2, with a tentative D call TRBD2 (5 bases). The CDR3 runs 13 residues. From germline, CDR1 is SNHLY and CDR2 FYNNEI. V shed 6 bases and J shed 1 base, with 10 bases lying between them. The CDR3: CASSLEGSYEQYF. CDR3 sequence (DNA): TGTGCCAGCAGCTTAGAGGGTTCCTACGAGCAGTACTTC.

The chain recombines TRBV29-1 with TRBJ1-1; D perhaps matches TRBD1 (5 bases). The V gene's germline CDR1 is SQVTM and CDR2 ANQGSEA. The V and J ends lost 5 bases and 3 bases respectively, with 13 bases between them. This CDR3 is 13 amino acids long. CDR3 DNA: TGCAGCGTTAGGCACTTGGGGGACACTGAAGCTTTCTTT. It is translated as CSVRHLGDTEAFF.

The chain uses TRBV7-8 and TRBJ2-3; 9 positions match TRBD2. The ends lost 1 base at V and 4 bases at J; junction bases unmatched: 3. CDR3 length: 15 amino acids. The germline gives CDR1 SGHVS, CDR2 FQNEAQ. CDR3 loop: CASSLGAGGPDTQYF. As DNA, the CDR3 is TGTGCCAGCAGCTTAGGGGCGGGGGGGCCAGATACGCAGTATTTT. Looking up the rest from reference TRBV7-8 and TRBJ2-3 gives the full variable domain: GAGVSQSPRYKVAKRGQDVALRCDPISGHVSLFWYQQALGQGPEFLTYFQNEAQLDKSGLPSDRFFAERPEGSVSTLKIQRTQQEDSAVYLCASSLGAGGPDTQYFGPGTRLTVL.

The chain links TRBV4-1 to TRBJ1-4; D is unclear. V dropped 1 base and J dropped 7 bases, with 10 bases sitting between them. The germline V gene encodes CDR1 MGHRA and CDR2 YSYEKL. CDR3 size: 14 residues. CDR3 sequence reads: CASSQVGIGEKLFF. CDR3 nucleotide sequence: TGCGCCAGCAGCCAAGTAGGGATAGGTGAAAAACTGTTTTTT.

The chain recombines TRBV5-6 with TRBJ1-1; D call uncertain. The germline V gene encodes CDR1 SGHDT and CDR2 YYEEEE. CDR3 length: 14 amino acids. The V end lost 4 bases, the J end lost 6 bases, and 16 bases lay between the germline ends. In nucleotides, the CDR3 is TGTGCCAGCAGCGCGCCGACAAGGGAGGCTGAAGCTTTCTTT. Protein: CASSAPTREAEAFF. Looking up the rest from reference TRBV5-6 and TRBJ1-1 gives the full variable domain: DAGVTQSPTHLIKTRGQQVTLRCSPKSGHDTVSWYQQALGQGPQFIFQYYEEEERQRGNFPDRFSGHQFPNYSSELNVNALLLGDSALYLCASSAPTREAEAFFGQGTRLTVV.

This chain connects TRBV11-2 to TRBJ2-2; D not certain. This CDR3 has 16 amino acids. Trimming removed 1 base at V and 4 bases at J, with 13 bases between. Germline V gene data show CDR1 as SGHAT and CDR2 as FQNNGV. The CDR3 DNA follows: TGTGCCAGCAGCTTAGTCAACGGACCGGCCACCGGGGAGCTGTTTTTT. It is translated as CASSLVNGPATGELFF. The full variable domain, with the rest looked up from reference TRBV11-2 and TRBJ2-2, is EAGVAQSPRYKIIEKRQSVAFWCNPISGHATLYWYQQILGQGPKLLIQFQNNGVVDDSQLPKDRFSAERLKGVDSTLKIQPAKLEDSAVYLCASSLVNGPATGELFFGEGSRLTVL.

This clone has only one observation. The chain carries TRBV27 and TRBJ2-1; the D gene is possibly TRBD2 (6 bases). The CDR3 loop spans 16 amino acids. CDR1 is MNHEY, CDR2 SMNVEV, per germline (reference sequence). Trimming shortened V by 3 bases and J by 1 base, and 13 bases separated the two germline ends. CDR3 sequence (DNA): TGTGCCAGCAGTTTGACGGGGGTGATATCCTACAATGAGCAGTTCTTC. Amino acids: CASSLTGVISYNEQFF.

The chain combines TRBV2 with TRBJ1-2; the D is unclear. V was clipped by 4 bases and J by 2 bases, with 11 bases between them. The CDR3 spans 14 residues. Germline loops: CDR1 SNHLY, CDR2 FYNNEI. CDR3 bases: TGTGCCAGCAGTGCCCTTATGGGGAACTATGGCTACACCTTC. Protein product: CASSALMGNYGYTF.

This rearrangement joins TRBV10-3 to TRBJ2-5; maybe TRBD1 (5 bases). There are 15 residues in the CDR3. Between the trimmed V and J ends, which lost 3 bases and 1 base, there was a span of 12 bases. Germline loops: CDR1 ENHRY, CDR2 SYGVKD. CDR3 sequence: CAISEPGSLQETQYF. CDR3 bases: TGTGCCATCAGTGAACCAGGGTCCCTCCAAGAGACCCAGTACTTC.

This chain's CDR3 is CASSVGHTGELFF. CDR3 nucleotides: TGTGCCAGCAGCGTAGGACACACCGGGGAGCTGTTTTTT. This chain joins TRBV9 and TRBJ2-2; D not resolved. The CDR3 consists of 13 residues. From germline, CDR1 is SGDLS and CDR2 YYNGEE. The ends were cut back, 0 bases at V and 3 bases at J, with 3 bases in the middle.

This clone was picked up one time. The chain uses TRBV5-6 and TRBJ1-2; the match to TRBD1 covers 7 bases. CDR3 length: 14 residues. Trimming took 3 bases from V and 6 from J; bases not matched to a gene: 8. Germline lookup yields CDR1 SGHDT and CDR2 YYEEEE. The CDR3 DNA reads TGTGCCAGCAGCTCGGATCATACAGGGGATGGCTACACCTTC. Translating it yields CASSSDHTGDGYTF.

Here the CDR3 reads CASSVGRGGTDTQYF. The CDR3 region has the DNA TGTGCCAGCAGTGTTGGTCGGGGGGGCACAGATACGCAGTATTTT. The rearrangement joins TRBV2 to TRBJ2-3; 7 bases fit TRBD2. V was clipped by 4 bases and J by 1 base; unmatched bases: 5. The CDR3 covers 15 residues. Germline V lookup: CDR1 SNHLY, CDR2 FYNNEI. Full variable domain (remainder filled in from reference TRBV2 and TRBJ2-3): EPEVTQTPSHQVTQMGQEVILRCVPISNHLYFYWYRQILGQKVEFLVSFYNNEISEKSEIFDDQFSVERPDGSNFTLKIRSTKLEDSAMYFCASSVGRGGTDTQYFGPGTRLTVL.

The chain has TRBV30 and TRBJ1-2, with D hard to call. Germline values: CDR1 GTSNPN, CDR2 SVGIG (reference sequence). Trimming cost V 0 bases and J 7 bases, with 15 bases left between them. CDR3 length equals 14 residues. The chain's CDR3 is CAWSVGTEGSGYTF. CDR3 coding DNA: TGTGCCTGGAGTGTCGGAACGGAGGGTTCTGGCTACACCTTC.

This clone was recorded once. The chain is built from TRBV11-2 and TRBJ1-4; perhaps TRBD1 as D (5 bases). Germline V gives CDR1 SGHAT, CDR2 FQNNGV. This CDR3 has 15 residues. Trimming stripped 5 bases from V and 7 bases from J, with 17 bases between. CDR3 sequence (DNA): TGTGCCAGCAGCCCTAGTCAGGGAGAACCTGAAAAACTGTTTTTT. Protein sequence: CASSPSQGEPEKLFF.

This sequence joins TRBV19 and TRBJ2-7, with 7 bases aligning to TRBD1. The germline gives CDR1 LNHDA, CDR2 SQIVND (reference sequence). There are 15 residues in the CDR3. With V trimmed by 4 bases and J by 2 bases, 8 bases remained unmatched. DNA of the CDR3: TGTGCCAGTAGTACCCGGGACAGATTTACCTACGAGCAGTACTTC. This translates into CASSTRDRFTYEQYF.

J is TRBJ2-3 and V is TRBV27; D gene unclear. Looked up from germline, CDR1 is MNHEY and CDR2 is SMNVEV (reference sequence). V was trimmed by 8 bases and J by 0 bases, leaving 9 bases between them. This CDR3 has 13 residues. CDR3 protein: CASGRTSTDTQYF. The CDR3 region has the DNA TGTGCCAGCGGCCGCACTAGCACAGATACGCAGTATTTT.

This rearrangement joins TRBV27 to TRBJ1-2; the match to TRBD1 covers 7 bases. Germline assignment: CDR1 MNHEY and CDR2 SMNVEV (reference sequence). The CDR3 length is 14 residues. With V trimmed by 6 bases and J by 5 bases, 9 bases remained unmatched. The chain's CDR3 is CASSPGGLGYGYTF. The CDR3 nucleotides read TGTGCCAGCAGCCCAGGGGGTCTGGGATATGGCTACACCTTC.

The DNA for the CDR3 is TGTGCCAGCAAAGGGGACTCCTACGAGCAGTACTTC. It yields the protein CASKGDSYEQYF. The chain employs TRBV6-5 and TRBJ2-7; tentatively, D is TRBD1 (5 bases). V was pared by 7 bases and J by 0 bases, with 7 bases between. The germline CDR1 and CDR2 sequences are MNHEY and SVGAGI. This CDR3 has 12 residues.

This chain joins TRBV15 and TRBJ1-3, with D tentatively TRBD1 (5 bases). From germline, CDR1 is LNHNV and CDR2 YYDKDF (reference sequence). V gave up 0 bases and J gave up 4 bases, with 10 bases separating them. CDR3 length: 15 residues. The CDR3 reads CATSRDVGTGNTIYF. CDR3 bases: TGTGCCACCAGCAGAGATGTGGGGACGGGAAACACCATATATTTT.

Concerning this clone itself: Other DNA variants within this sample encode the same CDR3. The gene calls are TRBV4-1 and TRBJ2-7; D is uncertain. In germline, CDR1 is MGHRA, CDR2 YSYEKL. The CDR3 loop spans 14 amino acids. V lost 1 base to trimming and J lost 0 bases, with 7 bases between them. CDR3 DNA sequence: TGCGCCAGCAGCCAAGTCGGCAGCTCCTACGAGCAGTACTTC. This codes for CASSQVGSSYEQYF.

The CDR3 DNA reads TGTGCCAGCAGTCTTCGGGGAGGCATGCCCGAGCAGTACTTC. It yields the protein CASSLRGGMPEQYF. The chain couples TRBV28 to TRBJ2-7, with a tentative D call TRBD2 (6 bases). CDR3 length: 14 amino acids. The germline V gene encodes CDR1 MDHEN and CDR2 SYDVKM. With 5 bases removed from V and 6 bases from J, the gap between germline ends came to 17 bases. Full variable domain (remainder filled in from reference TRBV28 and TRBJ2-7): DVKVTQSSRYLVKRTGEKVFLECVQDMDHENMFWYRQDPGLGLRLIYFSYDVKMKEKGDIPEGYSVSREKKERFSLILESASTNQTSMYLCASSLRGGMPEQYFGPGTRLTVT.

This clone was detected only once. The chain has TRBV10-1 and TRBJ2-1, with 11 positions matching TRBD1. The germline V gene has CDR1 WNHNN and CDR2 SYGVQD (reference sequence). The CDR3 is 16 amino acids. V dropped 8 bases and J dropped 8; count of bases not matched to a gene: 14. The CDR3 DNA reads TGCGCCAGCGCGCTGGACAGGGGGCTAGCCATCGATGAGCAGTTCTTC. Encoded protein: CASALDRGLAIDEQFF.

The gene calls are TRBV7-8 and TRBJ2-7, with 7 bases aligning to TRBD1. The V segment lost 2 bases and the J segment 2 bases; nucleotides outside the gene matches: 3. Germline CDR1 and CDR2: SGHVS and FQNEAQ. The CDR3 has 14 residues. CDR3 bases: TGTGCCAGCAGCTTAAGGACAGGCCCCTACGAGCAGTACTTC. It is translated as CASSLRTGPYEQYF.

This clone has a single count. The CDR3 region is CASSLGGTVYEQYF. CDR3 nucleotides: TGTGCCAGCAGCTTAGGGGGGACAGTCTACGAGCAGTACTTC. The V and J genes are TRBV11-3 and TRBJ2-7; TRBD1 matches at 7 bases. Per the germline V gene, CDR1 is SGHNT and CDR2 is YENEEA. The length of the CDR3 is 14 residues. Trimming removed 1 base from V and 3 bases from J; junction bases left unmatched: 3.

Here the CDR3 reads CASSIAGGPNEQFF. In nucleotides, the CDR3 is TGCGCCAGCAGTATAGCGGGGGGGCCGAATGAGCAGTTCTTC. J is TRBJ2-1 and V is TRBV10-2; 11 positions match TRBD2. Unmatched junction bases numbered 4, after V lost 5 bases and J lost 7 bases. Looked up from germline, CDR1 is WSHSY and CDR2 is SAAADI. CDR3 length: 14 residues.

This chain joins TRBV25-1 and TRBJ2-1, with 8 bases fitting TRBD1. V shed 8 bases and J 9 bases; nucleotides not matched to a gene: 15. From germline, CDR1 is MGHDK and CDR2 SYGVNS. CDR3 length: 15 amino acids. CDR3 in DNA: TGTGCCAGCTTAGGAGGGCAGGGGGCGGTTGGTGAGCAGTTCTTC. As protein: CASLGGQGAVGEQFF.

In its sample, this clone is medium-sized. Other DNA sequences from this sample encode an identical CDR3 as well. CDR3 loop: CASSPQGGTEAFF. The CDR3, as DNA: TGTGCCAGCTCACCGCAGGGGGGCACTGAAGCTTTCTTT. J is TRBJ1-1 and V is TRBV18; TRBD1 agrees at 7 bases. Per germline, CDR1 KGHSH and CDR2 LQKENI. The trim removed 3 bases at V and 4 bases at J, leaving 2 bases unmatched. The CDR3 loop spans 13 amino acids. Drawing the rest from reference TRBV18 and TRBJ1-1, the complete variable domain is NAGVMQNPRHLVRRRGQEARLRCSPMKGHSHVYWYRQLPEEGLKFMVYLQKENIIDESGMPKERFSAEFPKEGPSILRIQQVVRGDSAAYFCASSPQGGTEAFFGQGTRLTVV.

This sequence joins TRBV19 and TRBJ1-2; the D is unclear. Germline-derived CDR1 and CDR2 are LNHDA and SQIVND (reference sequence). V lost 7 bases to trimming and J lost 4 bases, with 10 bases between them. CDR3 size: 12 residues. The CDR3 spells CASISDVYGYTF. The CDR3 coding sequence is TGTGCCAGTATCTCGGACGTCTATGGCTACACCTTC. Full variable domain (outside the CDR3, taken from reference TRBV19 and TRBJ1-2): DGGITQSPKYLFRKEGQNVTLSCEQNLNHDAMYWYRQDPGQGLRLIYYSQIVNDFQKGDIAEGYSVSREKKESFPLTVTSAQKNPTAFYLCASISDVYGYTFGSGTRLTVV.

The chain has TRBV10-2 and TRBJ1-1; D is unclear. From germline, CDR1 is WSHSY and CDR2 SAAADI. CDR3 length equals 12 residues. The germline V and J ends were trimmed by 4 bases and 8 bases, with 11 bases remaining between them. The CDR3 protein is CASSGSRAEAFF. The CDR3 nucleotides are TGCGCCAGCAGTGGGTCCCGGGCCGAAGCTTTCTTT.